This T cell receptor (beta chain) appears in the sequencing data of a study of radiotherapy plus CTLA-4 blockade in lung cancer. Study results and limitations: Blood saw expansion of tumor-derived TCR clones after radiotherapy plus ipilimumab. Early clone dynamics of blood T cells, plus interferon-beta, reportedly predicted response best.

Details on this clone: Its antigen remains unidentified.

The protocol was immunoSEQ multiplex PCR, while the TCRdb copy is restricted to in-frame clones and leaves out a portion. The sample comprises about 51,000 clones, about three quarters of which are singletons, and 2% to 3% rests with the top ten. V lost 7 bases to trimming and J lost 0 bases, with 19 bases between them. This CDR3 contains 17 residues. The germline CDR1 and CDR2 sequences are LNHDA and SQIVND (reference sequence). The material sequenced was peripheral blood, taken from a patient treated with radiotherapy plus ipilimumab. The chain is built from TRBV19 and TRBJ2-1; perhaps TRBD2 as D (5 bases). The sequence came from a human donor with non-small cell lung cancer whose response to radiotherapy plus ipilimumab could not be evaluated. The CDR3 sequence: CASTTVFGDYSYNEQFF. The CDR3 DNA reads TGTGCCAGTACTACAGTCTTTGGCGACTACTCCTACAATGAGCAGTTCTTC. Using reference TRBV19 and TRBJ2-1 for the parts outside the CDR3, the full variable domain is DGGITQSPKYLFRKEGQNVTLSCEQNLNHDAMYWYRQDPGQGLRLIYYSQIVNDFQKGDIAEGYSVSREKKESFPLTVTSAQKNPTAFYLCASTTVFGDYSYNEQFFGPGTRLTVL.